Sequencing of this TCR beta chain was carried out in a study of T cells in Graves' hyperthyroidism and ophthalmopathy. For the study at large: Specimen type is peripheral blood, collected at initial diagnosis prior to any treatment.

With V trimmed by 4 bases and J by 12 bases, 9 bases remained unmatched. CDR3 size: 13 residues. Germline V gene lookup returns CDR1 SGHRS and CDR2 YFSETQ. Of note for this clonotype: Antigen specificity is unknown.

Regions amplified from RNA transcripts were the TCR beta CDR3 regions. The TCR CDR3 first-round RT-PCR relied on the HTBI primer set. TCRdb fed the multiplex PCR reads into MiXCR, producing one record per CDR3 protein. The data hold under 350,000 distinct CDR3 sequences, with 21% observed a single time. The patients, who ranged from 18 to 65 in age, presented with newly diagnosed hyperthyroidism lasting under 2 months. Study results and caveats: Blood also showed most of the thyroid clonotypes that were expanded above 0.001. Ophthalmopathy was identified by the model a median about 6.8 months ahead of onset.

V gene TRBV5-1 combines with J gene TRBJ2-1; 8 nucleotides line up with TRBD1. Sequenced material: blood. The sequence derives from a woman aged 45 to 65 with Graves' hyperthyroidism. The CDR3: CASSPDRGEWQFF. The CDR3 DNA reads TGCGCCAGCAGCCCCGACAGGGGAGAATGGCAGTTCTTC.